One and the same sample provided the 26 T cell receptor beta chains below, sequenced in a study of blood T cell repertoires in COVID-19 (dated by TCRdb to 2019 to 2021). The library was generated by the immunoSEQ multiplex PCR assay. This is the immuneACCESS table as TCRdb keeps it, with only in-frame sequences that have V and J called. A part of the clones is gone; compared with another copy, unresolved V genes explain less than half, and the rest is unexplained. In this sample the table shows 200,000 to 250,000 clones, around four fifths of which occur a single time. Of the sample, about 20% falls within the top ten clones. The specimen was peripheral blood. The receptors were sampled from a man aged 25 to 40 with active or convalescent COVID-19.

This chain's CDR3 is CASSPEGGLARPGELFF. CDR3 bases: TGTGCCAGCAGCCCCGAGGGGGGACTAGCGAGACCCGGGGAGCTGTTTTTT. This chain joins TRBV9 and TRBJ2-2; 10 bases match TRBD2. CDR1 SGDLS and CDR2 YYNGEE come from the germline V gene. V shed 4 bases, J shed 6 bases, and the junction held 12 bases outside the gene matches. The CDR3 covers 17 residues.

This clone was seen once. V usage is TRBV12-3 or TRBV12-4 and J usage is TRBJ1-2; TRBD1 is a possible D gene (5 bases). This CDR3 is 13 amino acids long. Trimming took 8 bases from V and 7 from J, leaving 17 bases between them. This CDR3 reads CASSPQALVGYTF. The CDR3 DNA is TGTGCCAGCTCCCCACAGGCCTTGGTTGGCTACACCTTC.

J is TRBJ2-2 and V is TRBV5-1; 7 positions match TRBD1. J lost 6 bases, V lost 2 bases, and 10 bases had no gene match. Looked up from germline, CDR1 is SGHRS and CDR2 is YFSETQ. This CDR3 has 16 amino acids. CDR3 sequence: CASSLRTGLGAGELFF. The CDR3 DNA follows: TGCGCCAGCAGCTTAAGGACAGGCTTGGGAGCCGGGGAGCTGTTTTTT. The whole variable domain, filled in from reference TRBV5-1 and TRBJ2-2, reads KAGVTQTPRYLIKTRGQQVTLSCSPISGHRSVSWYQQTPGQGLQFLFEYFSETQRNKGNFPGRFSGRQFSNSRSEMNVSTLELGDSALYLCASSLRTGLGAGELFFGEGSRLTVL.

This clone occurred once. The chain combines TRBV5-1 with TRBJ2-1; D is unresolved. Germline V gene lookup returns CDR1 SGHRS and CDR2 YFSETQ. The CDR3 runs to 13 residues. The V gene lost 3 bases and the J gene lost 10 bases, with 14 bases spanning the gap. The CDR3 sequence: CASSSLLRKEQFF. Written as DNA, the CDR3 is TGCGCCAGCAGCTCCCTTCTACGTAAGGAGCAGTTCTTC.

CDR3 in amino acids: CASSVSSGGVNEQFF. In DNA, the CDR3 is TGCGCCAGCAGTGTATCTAGCGGGGGGGTTAATGAGCAGTTCTTC. The chain joins TRBV10-1 to TRBJ2-1, with 12 bases lining up with TRBD2. CDR3 length equals 15 residues. V was pared by 4 bases and J by 7 bases, with 5 bases of the junction left unmatched. Germline assignment: CDR1 WNHNN and CDR2 SYGVQD (reference sequence).

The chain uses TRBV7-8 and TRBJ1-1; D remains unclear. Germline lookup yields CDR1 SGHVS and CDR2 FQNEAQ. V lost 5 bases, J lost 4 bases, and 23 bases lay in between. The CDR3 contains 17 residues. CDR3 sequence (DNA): TGTGCCAGCAGCAAGACTTCTCTAACTCTCGGATCCACTGAAGCTTTCTTT. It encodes CASSKTSLTLGSTEAFF.

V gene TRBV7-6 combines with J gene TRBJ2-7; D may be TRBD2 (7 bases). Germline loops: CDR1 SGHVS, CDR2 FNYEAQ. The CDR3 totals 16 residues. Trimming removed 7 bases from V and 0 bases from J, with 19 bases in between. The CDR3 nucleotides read TGTGCCAGCACCCCCCGAGGGGGGGGAAGCTCCTACGAGCAGTACTTC. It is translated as CASTPRGGGSSYEQYF. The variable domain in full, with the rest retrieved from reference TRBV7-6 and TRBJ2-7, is GAGVSQSPRYKVTKRGQDVALRCDPISGHVSLYWYRQALGQGPEFLTYFNYEAQQDKSGLPNDRFSAERPEGSISTLTIQRTEQRDSAMYRCASTPRGGGSSYEQYFGPGTRLTVT.

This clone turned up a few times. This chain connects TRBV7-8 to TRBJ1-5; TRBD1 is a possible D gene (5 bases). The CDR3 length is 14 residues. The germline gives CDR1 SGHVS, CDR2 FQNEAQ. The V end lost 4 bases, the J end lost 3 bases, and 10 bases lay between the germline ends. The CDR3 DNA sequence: TGTGCCAGCAGCTCAGGACAACTCAATCAGCCCCAGCATTTT. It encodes CASSSGQLNQPQHF.

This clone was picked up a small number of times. The CDR3 DNA follows: TGTGCCAGCAGCTTAGAAGGGGGCGTGAATTCACCCCTCCACTTT. It encodes CASSLEGGVNSPLHF. The rearrangement uses TRBV7-9 and TRBJ1-6; 7 bases agree with TRBD1. The V gene end was trimmed by 1 base and the J gene end by 7 bases; junction bases not matched to a gene: 4. CDR1 is SEHNR and CDR2 is FQNEAQ in the germline V gene (reference sequence). The CDR3 spans 15 residues.

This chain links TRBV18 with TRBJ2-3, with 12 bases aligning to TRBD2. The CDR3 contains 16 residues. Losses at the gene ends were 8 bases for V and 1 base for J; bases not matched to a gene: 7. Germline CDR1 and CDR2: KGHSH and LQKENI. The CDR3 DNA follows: TGTGCCAGCATAGACGGGACTAGCGGGCGCACAGATACGCAGTATTTT. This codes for CASIDGTSGRTDTQYF.

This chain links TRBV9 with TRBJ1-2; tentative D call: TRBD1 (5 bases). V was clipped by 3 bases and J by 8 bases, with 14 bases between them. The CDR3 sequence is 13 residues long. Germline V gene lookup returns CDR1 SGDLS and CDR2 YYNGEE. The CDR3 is CASSARVLHGYTF. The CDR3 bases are TGTGCCAGCAGCGCCAGGGTGTTGCACGGCTACACCTTC.

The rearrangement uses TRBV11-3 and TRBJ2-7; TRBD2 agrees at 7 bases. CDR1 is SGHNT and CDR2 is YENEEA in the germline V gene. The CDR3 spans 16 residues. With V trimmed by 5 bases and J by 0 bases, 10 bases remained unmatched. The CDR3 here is CASSRRLALSSYEQYF. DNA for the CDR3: TGTGCCAGCAGCCGGAGACTAGCACTGAGCTCCTACGAGCAGTACTTC.

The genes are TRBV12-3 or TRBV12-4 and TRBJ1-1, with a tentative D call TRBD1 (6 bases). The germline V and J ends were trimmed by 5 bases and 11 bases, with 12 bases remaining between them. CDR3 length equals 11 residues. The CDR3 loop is CASSQTGYAFF. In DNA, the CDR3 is TGTGCCAGCAGTCAAACAGGGTATGCTTTCTTT.

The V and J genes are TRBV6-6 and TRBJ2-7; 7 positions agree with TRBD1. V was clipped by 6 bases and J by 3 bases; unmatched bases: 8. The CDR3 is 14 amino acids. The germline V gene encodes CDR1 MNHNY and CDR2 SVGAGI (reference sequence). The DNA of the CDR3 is TGTGCCAGCAGCCAGACAGGGTTAGGCTACGAGCAGTACTTC. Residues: CASSQTGLGYEQYF.

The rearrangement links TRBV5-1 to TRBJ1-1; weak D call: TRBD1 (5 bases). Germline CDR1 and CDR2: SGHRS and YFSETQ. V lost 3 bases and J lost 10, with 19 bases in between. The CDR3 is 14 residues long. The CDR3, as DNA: TGCGCCAGCAGCTACGACTCCCAGGGTGGCTTAGCTTTCTTT. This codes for CASSYDSQGGLAFF.

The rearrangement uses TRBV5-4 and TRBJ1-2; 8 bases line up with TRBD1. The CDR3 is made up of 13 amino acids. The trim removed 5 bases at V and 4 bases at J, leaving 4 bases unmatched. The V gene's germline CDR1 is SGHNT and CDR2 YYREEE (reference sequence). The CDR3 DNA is TGTGCCAGCAGGAGACAGGGGATCTATGGCTACACCTTC. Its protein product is CASRRQGIYGYTF.

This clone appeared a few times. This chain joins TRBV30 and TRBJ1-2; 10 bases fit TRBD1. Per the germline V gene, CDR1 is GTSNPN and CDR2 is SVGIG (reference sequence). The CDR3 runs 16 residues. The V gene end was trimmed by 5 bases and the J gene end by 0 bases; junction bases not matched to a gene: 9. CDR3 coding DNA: TGTGCCTGGGGGGGACAGGGGTATATAGCTAACTATGGCTACACCTTC. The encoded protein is CAWGGQGYIANYGYTF. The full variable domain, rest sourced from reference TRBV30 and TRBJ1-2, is SQTIHQWPATLVQPVGSPLSLECTVEGTSNPNLYWYRQAAGRGLQLLFYSVGIGQISSEVPQNLSASRPQDRQFILSSKKLLLSDSGFYLCAWGGQGYIANYGYTFGSGTRLTVV.

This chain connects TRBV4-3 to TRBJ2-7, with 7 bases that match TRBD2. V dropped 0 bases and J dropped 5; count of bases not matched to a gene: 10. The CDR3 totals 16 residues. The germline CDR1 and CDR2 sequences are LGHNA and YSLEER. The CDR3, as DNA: TGCGCCAGCAGCCAAGATTACCGCTCCAGCGGGGACGAGCAGTACTTC. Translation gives CASSQDYRSSGDEQYF.

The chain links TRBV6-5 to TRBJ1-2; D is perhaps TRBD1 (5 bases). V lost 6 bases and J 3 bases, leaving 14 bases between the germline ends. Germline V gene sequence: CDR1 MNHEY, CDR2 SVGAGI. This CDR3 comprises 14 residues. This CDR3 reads CASRGPGEYYGYTF. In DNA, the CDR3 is TGTGCCAGCAGGGGGCCGGGAGAGTACTATGGCTACACCTTC.

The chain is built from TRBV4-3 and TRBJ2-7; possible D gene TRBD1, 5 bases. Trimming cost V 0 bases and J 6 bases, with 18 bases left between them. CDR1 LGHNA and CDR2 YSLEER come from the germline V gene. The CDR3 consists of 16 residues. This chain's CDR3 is CASSQDPGRVGSEQYF. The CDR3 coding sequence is TGCGCCAGCAGCCAAGATCCTGGCAGGGTTGGGTCCGAGCAGTACTTC.

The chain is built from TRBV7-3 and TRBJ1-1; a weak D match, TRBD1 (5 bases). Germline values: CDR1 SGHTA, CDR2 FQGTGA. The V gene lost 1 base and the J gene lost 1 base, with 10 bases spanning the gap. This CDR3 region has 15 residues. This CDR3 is CASSLIQTGNTEAFF. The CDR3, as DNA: TGTGCCAGCAGCTTAATCCAAACAGGGAACACTGAAGCTTTCTTT.

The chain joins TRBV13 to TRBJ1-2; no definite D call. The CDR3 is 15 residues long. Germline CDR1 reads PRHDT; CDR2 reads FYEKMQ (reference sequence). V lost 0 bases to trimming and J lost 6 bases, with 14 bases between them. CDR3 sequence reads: CASSLGRGNRHGYTF. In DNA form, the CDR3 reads TGTGCCAGCAGCTTAGGGAGAGGGAACAGACATGGCTACACCTTC. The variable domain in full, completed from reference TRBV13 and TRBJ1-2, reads AAGVIQSPRHLIKEKRETATLKCYPIPRHDTVYWYQQGPGQDPQFLISFYEKMQSDKGSIPDRFSAQQFSDYHSELNMSSLELGDSALYFCASSLGRGNRHGYTFGSGTRLTVV.

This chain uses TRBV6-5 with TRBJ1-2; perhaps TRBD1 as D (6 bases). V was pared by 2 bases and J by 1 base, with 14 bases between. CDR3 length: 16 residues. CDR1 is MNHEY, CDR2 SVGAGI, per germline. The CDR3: CASSYSHREVNYGYTF. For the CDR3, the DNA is TGTGCCAGCAGTTACAGCCACAGGGAAGTTAACTATGGCTACACCTTC.

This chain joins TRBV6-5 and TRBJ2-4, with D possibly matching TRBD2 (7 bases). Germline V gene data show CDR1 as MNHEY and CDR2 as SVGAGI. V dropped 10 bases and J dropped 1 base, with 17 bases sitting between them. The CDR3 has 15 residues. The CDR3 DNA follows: TGTGCCACCGTTGGGGGGGGCAGGGCCAAAAACATTCAGTACTTC. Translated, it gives CATVGGGRAKNIQYF.

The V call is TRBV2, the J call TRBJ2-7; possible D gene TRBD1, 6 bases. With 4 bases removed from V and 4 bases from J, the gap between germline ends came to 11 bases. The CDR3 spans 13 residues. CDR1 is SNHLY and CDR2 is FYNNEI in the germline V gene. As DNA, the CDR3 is TGTGCCAGCAGTGCTGGGGGCGGGTACGAGCAGTACTTC. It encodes CASSAGGGYEQYF. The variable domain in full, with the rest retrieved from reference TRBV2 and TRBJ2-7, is EPEVTQTPSHQVTQMGQEVILRCVPISNHLYFYWYRQILGQKVEFLVSFYNNEISEKSEIFDDQFSVERPDGSNFTLKIRSTKLEDSAMYFCASSAGGGYEQYFGPGTRLTVT.

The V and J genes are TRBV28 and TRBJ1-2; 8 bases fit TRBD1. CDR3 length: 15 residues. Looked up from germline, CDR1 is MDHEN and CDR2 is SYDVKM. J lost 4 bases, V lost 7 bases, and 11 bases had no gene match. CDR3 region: CASTWTGRISYGYTF. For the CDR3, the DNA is TGTGCCAGCACGTGGACAGGGCGTATTAGCTATGGCTACACCTTC.